This section outlines one T cell receptor beta chain sequence together with its context. There is no known antigen for this receptor. One base away there is no much larger clone; base qualities are not given. Sequencing used an Illumina HiSeq 1500. TCRdb reprocessed the public reads (quality trimming at Q25 with fastp, clone calling with MiXCR) and kept in-frame beta chains. Merged by CDR3 protein, the rows form single entries marked with the most common genes and DNA. Across this sample there are some 500,000 distinct CDR3 sequences, with about 39% seen only once. Jointly, the top ten make up 48% of the sample. From the cysteine through the phenylalanine, the CDR3 covers 14 amino acids. The retained sequence is limited to the CDR3, 42 bases, with the frame set at the first base. At the junction V is shortened by 6 bases and J by 2 bases; bases outside the gene matches: 6. This record belongs to a study of T cell repertoires in cytomegalovirus infection (dated by TCRdb to about 2019). Regarding the research as a whole: Recently identified HLA-C-restricted CMV epitopes, whose presentation resists viral immunomodulation, were targeted by peptide stimulations together with well-studied HLA-B-restricted epitopes. Donor HLA type was relevant to the analysis, because carriage of CMV infection together with the matching HLA type was indicated by public TCR beta signatures. General conclusions and limits of the study: Carriers of CMV infection plus the relevant HLA type were discriminated by the cumulative frequency of public TCR beta family members in the study cohort and in an independent 352-donor cohort. The ex vivo response was dominated by HLA-C-restricted CMV-specific TCR beta clonotypes, which also provided the single most frequent clonotype in two of eight donors.

The meaning of the sample's treatment or condition label: in vitro stimulation with specific CMV peptide epitopes to enrich CMV-specific T cells. The rearrangement combines TRBV12-3 or TRBV12-4 with TRBJ2-7; 8 bases in between match TRBD2. The sequence came from a human donor in good health (CMV status not recorded). Some clones in this sample may be carry-over from other donors' samples. Sequenced material: cultured PBMCs, taken from culture after CMV antigen stimulation. The bases are TGTGCCAGCAGCCGGGGGGGGGAACCCTACGAGCAGTACTTC. This codes for CASSRGGEPYEQYF.